At least ten counts were recorded for the clone carrying this TCR beta chain. The antigen is undetermined. With MiXCR, TCRdb reprocessed the PCR reads. The table lists tens of thousands of clones, more than 20% of them singletons. Thyroid surgery took place with no prior treatment in any patient. This CDR3 is 13 amino acids long. The germline gives CDR1 SGHRS, CDR2 YFSETQ. Trimming left V 4 bases short and J 0 bases short, with 8 bases between. The data are from a study of metastatic and nonmetastatic thyroid tumors. Notes on the study in general: Significantly higher TCR beta diversity was reportedly seen in malignant thyroid tumors than benign nodules, in blood and tumor.

Sequencing was carried out using blood. This clonotype originated in a male donor with papillary thyroid cancer or a benign thyroid nodule (not recorded which). Some clones in this sample may be carry-over from other donors' samples. The chain joins TRBV5-1 to TRBJ2-7; either TRBD1 or TRBD2 may supply D (6 bases each). The CDR3 is CASSRGASYEQYF. The CDR3, as DNA: TGCGCCAGCAGCAGGGGGGCCTCCTACGAGCAGTACTTC.